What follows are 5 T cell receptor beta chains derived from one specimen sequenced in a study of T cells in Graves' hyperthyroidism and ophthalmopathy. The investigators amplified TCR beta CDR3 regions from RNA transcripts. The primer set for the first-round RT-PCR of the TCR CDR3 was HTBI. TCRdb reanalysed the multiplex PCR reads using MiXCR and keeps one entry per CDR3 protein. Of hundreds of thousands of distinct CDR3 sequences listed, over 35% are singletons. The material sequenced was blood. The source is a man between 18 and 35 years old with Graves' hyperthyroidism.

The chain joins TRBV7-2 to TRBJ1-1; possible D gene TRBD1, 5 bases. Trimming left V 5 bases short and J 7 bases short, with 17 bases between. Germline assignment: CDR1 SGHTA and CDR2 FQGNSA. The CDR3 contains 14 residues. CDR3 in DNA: TGTGCCAGCAGCCAAGAAGGGGTTTACGGTGAAGCTTTCTTT. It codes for CASSQEGVYGEAFF.

This CDR3 reads CASSSGGRSPLHF. The CDR3 DNA reads TGTGCCAGCAGCTCAGGGGGTAGGTCACCCCTCCACTTT. This chain uses TRBV6-1 with TRBJ1-6, with 7 bases aligning to TRBD1. CDR3 length equals 13 residues. Germline lookup yields CDR1 MNHNS and CDR2 SASEGT. The V gene end was trimmed by 6 bases and the J gene end by 10 bases; junction bases not matched to a gene: 6.

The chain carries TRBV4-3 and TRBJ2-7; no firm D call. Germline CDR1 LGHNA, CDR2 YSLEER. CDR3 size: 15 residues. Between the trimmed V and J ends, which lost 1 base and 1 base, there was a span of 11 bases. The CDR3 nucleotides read TGCGCCAGCAGCCAAGGCGACGACACTTCCTACGAGCAGTACTTC. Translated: CASSQGDDTSYEQYF.

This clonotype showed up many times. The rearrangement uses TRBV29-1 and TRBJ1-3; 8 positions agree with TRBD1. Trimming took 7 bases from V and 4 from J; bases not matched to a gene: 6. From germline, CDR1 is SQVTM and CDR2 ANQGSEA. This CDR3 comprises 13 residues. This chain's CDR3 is CSADRGQGNTIYF. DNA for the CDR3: TGCAGCGCCGACAGGGGACAAGGAAACACCATATATTTT.

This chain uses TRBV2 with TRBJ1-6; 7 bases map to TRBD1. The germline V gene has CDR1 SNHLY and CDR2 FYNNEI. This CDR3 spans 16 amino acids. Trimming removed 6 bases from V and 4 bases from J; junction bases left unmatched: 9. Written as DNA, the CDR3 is TGTGCCAGCAGGGTGGACGGGACAGCTTATAATTCACCCCTCCACTTT. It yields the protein CASRVDGTAYNSPLHF.